This T cell receptor beta chain appears in the sequencing data of a study of CXCR3-negative and CXCR3-positive naive CD8 T cells. Broader study findings: More hydrophobic TRB CDR3s were found in CXCR3-positive naive cells than in CXCR3-negative naive cells. Both naive subsets showed comparably high diversity, and memory CD8+ cells showed much lower diversity.

This CDR3 has 13 amino acids. The V gene's germline CDR1 is SEHNR and CDR2 FQNEAQ (reference sequence). Cells that were CD45RO-CCR7+CD27+CD95- constituted naive CD8+ T cells. Judged by frequency, this clonotype is medium-sized (0.01 to 0.1%). Antigen unknown. TRB cDNA was prepared as libraries by UMI-labeled 5' RACE. TCRdb reprocessed the 5' RACE reads, keeping one entry per CDR3 protein, no DNA. In all, the sample yields 6,000 to 7,000 distinct CDR3 sequences. This chain uses TRBV7-9 with TRBJ2-5. The source is a human donor in good health. Some clones in this sample may be carry-over from other donors' samples. The material sequenced was naive CXCR3+ CD8+ T cells from blood. Subset in this sample: CD45RO-CCR7+CD27+CD95- naive CD8+ T cells expressing CXCR3 (TNR3+). The CDR3 here is CASSLWQQETQYF.